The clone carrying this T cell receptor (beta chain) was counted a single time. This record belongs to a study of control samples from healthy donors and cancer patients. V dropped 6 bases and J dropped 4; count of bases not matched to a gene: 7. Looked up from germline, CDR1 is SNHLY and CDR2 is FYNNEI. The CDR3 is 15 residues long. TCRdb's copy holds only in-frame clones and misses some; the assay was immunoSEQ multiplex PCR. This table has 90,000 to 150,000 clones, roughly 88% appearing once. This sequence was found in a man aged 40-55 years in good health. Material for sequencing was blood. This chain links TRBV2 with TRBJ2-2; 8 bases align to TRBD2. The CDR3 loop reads CASSRGLAGTGELFF. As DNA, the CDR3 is TGTGCCAGCAGCAGGGGTCTAGCGGGCACCGGGGAGCTGTTTTTT.